This T cell receptor beta chain was sequenced in a study of shared clonotypes between healthy human individuals. Points from the study as a whole: Clonotype sharing among donors was expected to depend on sequencing depth.

Sequencing was at deep level. Some clones are missing from TCRdb's copy, which holds only in-frame ones; the method was immunoSEQ multiplex PCR. The table includes over 750,000 clones, 96% detected once. CDR3 length: 15 residues. V gave up 5 bases and J gave up 5 bases, with 19 bases separating them. Germline CDR1 reads SSHAT; CDR2 reads FNYEAQ (reference sequence). In regard to this clone: The antigen is not known.

Naive-designated CD8 cells lacked CD45RO, were positively enriched for CCR7, and omitted terminally differentiated effector memory CD45RA+ cells. The sequenced sample consisted of naive CD8+ T cells sorted from blood. The V call is TRBV7-7, the J call TRBJ2-7, with unresolved D. This TCR derives from a man aged 25 to 45 in good health. The DNA of the CDR3 is TGTGCCAGCAGCCTTTGTTGGACCGGTAACCACGAGCAGTACTTC. Encoded protein: CASSLCWTGNHEQYF.